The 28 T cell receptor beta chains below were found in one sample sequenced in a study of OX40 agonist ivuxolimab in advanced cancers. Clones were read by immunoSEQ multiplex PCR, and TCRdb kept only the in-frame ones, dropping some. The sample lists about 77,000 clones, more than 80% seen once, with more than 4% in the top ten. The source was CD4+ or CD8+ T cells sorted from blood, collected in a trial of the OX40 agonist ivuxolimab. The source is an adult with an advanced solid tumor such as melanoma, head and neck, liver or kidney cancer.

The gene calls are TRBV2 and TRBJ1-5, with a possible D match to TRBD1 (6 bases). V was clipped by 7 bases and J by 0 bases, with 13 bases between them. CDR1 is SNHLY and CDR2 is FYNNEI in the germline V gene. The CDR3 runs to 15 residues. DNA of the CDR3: TGTGCCAGCAAAACCGGGACACTTAGCAATCAGCCCCAGCATTTT. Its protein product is CASKTGTLSNQPQHF.

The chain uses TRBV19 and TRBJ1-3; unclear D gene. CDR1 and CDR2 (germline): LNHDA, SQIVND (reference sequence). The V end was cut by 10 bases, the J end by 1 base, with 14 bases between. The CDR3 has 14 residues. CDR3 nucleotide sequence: TGTGCCACTACACCGCAAATTTCTGGAAACACCATATATTTT. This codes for CATTPQISGNTIYF.

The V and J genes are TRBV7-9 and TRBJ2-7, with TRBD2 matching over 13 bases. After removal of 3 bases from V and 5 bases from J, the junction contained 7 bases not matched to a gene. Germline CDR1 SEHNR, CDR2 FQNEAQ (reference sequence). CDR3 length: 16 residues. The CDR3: CASSFRRGTSGDEQYF. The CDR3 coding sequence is TGTGCCAGCAGCTTCCGTAGGGGGACTAGCGGGGACGAGCAGTACTTC.

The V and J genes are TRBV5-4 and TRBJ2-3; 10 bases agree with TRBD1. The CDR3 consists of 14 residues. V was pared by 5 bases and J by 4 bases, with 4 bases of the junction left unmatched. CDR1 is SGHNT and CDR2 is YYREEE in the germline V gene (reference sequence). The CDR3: CASSQTGGADTQYF. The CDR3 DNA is TGTGCCAGCAGTCAGACAGGGGGCGCAGATACGCAGTATTTT.

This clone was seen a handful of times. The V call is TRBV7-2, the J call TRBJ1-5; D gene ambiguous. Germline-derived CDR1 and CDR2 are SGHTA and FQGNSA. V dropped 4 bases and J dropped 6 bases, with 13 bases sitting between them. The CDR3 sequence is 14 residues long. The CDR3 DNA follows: TGTGCCAGCAGCTACTCCGTGGTAGGTCAGCCCCAGCATTTT. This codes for CASSYSVVGQPQHF.

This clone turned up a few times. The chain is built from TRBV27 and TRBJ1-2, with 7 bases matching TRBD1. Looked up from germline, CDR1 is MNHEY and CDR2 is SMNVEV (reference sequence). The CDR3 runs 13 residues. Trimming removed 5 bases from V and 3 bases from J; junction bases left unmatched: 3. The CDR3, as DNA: TGTGCCAGCAGTGCACAGGGGTACTATGGCTACACCTTC. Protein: CASSAQGYYGYTF.

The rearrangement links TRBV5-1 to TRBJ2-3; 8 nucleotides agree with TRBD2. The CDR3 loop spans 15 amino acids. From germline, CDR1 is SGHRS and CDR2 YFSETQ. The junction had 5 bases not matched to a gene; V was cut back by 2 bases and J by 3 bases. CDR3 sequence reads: CASSLSGGRTDTQYF. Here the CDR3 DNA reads TGCGCCAGCAGCTTATCCGGCGGGAGGACAGATACGCAGTATTTT.

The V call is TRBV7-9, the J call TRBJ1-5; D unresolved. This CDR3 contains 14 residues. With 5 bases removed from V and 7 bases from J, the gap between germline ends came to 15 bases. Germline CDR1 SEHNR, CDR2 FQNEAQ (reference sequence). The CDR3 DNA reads TGTGCCAGCAGCCCCACTGGGTCGGGGCAGCCCCAGCATTTT. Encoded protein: CASSPTGSGQPQHF.

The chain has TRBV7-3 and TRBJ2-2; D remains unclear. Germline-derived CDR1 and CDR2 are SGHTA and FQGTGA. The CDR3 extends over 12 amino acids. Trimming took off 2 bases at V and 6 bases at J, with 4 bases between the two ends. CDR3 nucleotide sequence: TGTGCCAGCAGCTTACCTCCCGGGGAGCTGTTTTTT. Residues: CASSLPPGELFF. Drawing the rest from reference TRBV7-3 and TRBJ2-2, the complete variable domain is GAGVSQTPSNKVTEKGKYVELRCDPISGHTALYWYRQSLGQGPEFLIYFQGTGAADDSGLPNDRFFAVRPEGSVSTLKIQRTERGDSAVYLCASSLPPGELFFGEGSRLTVL.

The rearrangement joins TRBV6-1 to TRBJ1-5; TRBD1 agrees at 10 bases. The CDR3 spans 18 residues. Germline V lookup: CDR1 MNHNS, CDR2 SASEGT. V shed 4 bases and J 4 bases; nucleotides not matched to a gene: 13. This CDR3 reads CASSAHRDRGSRNQPQHF. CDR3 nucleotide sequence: TGTGCCAGCAGTGCCCACCGGGACAGGGGAAGTCGTAATCAGCCCCAGCATTTT.

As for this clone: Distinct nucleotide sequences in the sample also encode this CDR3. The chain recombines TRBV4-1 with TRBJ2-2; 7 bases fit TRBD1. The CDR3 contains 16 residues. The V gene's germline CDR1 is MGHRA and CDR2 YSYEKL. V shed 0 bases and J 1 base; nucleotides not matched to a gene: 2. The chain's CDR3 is CASSQDRTGNTGELFF. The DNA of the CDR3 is TGCGCCAGCAGCCAAGACCGGACAGGGAACACCGGGGAGCTGTTTTTT.

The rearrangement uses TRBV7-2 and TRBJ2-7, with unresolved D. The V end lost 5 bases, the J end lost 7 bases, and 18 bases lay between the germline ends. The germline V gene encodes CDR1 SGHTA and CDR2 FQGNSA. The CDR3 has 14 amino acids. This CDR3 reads CASSPVGQKSEQYF. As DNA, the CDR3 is TGTGCCAGCAGCCCGGTAGGGCAGAAGTCAGAGCAGTACTTC.

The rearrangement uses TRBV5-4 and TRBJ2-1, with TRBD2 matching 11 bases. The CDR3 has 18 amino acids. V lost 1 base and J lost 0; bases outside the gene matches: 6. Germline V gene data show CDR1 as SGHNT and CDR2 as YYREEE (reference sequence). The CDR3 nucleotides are TGTGCCAGCAGCTTGCGCGCTAGCGGGGGGAGCTCCTACAATGAGCAGTTCTTC. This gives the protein CASSLRASGGSSYNEQFF. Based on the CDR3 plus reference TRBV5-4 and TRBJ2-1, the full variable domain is ETGVTQSPTHLIKTRGQQVTLRCSSQSGHNTVSWYQQALGQGPQFIFQYYREEENGRGNFPPRFSGLQFPNYSSELNVNALELDDSALYLCASSLRASGGSSYNEQFFGPGTRLTVL.

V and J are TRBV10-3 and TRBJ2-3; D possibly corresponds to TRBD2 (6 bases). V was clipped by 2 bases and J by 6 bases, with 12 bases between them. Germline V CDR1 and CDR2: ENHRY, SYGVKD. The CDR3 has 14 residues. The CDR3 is CAISERRGRDTQYF. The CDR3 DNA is TGTGCCATCAGTGAGAGGAGGGGTCGTGATACGCAGTATTTT.

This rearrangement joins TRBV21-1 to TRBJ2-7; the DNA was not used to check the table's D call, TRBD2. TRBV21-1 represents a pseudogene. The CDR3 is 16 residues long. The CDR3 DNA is TGTGCCAGCAGCAGGTTCCGAGGGGCGGGGACCTACGAGCAGTACTTC. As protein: CASSRFRGAGTYEQYF.

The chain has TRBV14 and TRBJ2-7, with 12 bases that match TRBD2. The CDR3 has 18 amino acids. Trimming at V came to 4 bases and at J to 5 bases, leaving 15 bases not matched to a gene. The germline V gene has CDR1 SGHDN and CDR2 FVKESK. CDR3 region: CASSPLRWASGRVNEQYF. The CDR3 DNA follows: TGTGCCAGCAGCCCCCTTAGGTGGGCTAGCGGGAGGGTCAACGAGCAGTACTTC.

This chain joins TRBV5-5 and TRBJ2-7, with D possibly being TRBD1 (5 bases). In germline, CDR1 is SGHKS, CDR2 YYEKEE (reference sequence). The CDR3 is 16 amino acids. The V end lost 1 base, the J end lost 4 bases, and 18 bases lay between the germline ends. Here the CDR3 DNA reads TGTGCCAGCAGCTTGTCGTTTGCGGCAGGGCGGTACGAGCAGTACTTC. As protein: CASSLSFAAGRYEQYF.

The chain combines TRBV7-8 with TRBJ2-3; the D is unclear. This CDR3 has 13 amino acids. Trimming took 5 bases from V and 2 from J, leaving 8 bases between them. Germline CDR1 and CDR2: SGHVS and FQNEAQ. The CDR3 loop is CASSTSNTDTQYF. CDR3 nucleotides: TGTGCCAGCAGCACTTCAAACACAGATACGCAGTATTTT.

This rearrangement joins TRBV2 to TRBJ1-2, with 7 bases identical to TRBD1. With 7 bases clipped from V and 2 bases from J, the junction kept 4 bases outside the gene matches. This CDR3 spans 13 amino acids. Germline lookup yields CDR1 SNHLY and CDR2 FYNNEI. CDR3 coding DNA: TGTGCCAGCAAGACAGGGACCAACTATGGCTACACCTTC. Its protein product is CASKTGTNYGYTF.

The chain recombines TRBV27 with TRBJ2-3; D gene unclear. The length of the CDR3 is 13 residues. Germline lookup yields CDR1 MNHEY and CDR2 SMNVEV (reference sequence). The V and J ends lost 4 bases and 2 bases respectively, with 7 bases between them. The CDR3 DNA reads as TGTGCCAGCAGTTCGGCGGACACAGATACGCAGTATTTT. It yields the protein CASSSADTDTQYF.

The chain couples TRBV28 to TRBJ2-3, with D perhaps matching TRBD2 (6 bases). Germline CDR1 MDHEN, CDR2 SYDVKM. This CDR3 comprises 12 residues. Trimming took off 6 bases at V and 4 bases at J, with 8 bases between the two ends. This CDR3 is CASSGTPDTQYF. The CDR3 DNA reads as TGTGCCAGCAGCGGGACTCCAGATACGCAGTATTTT.

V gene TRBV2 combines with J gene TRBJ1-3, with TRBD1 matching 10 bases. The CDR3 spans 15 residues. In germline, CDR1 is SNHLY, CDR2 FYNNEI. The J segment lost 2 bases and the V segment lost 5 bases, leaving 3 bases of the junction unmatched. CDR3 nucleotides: TGTGCCAGCAGTCGACAGGGGGCTGCTGGAAACACCATATATTTT. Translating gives CASSRQGAAGNTIYF.

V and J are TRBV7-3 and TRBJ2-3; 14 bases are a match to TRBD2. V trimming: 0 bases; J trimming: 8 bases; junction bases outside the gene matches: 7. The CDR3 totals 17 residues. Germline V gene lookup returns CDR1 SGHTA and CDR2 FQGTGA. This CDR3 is CASSLTLGLAGEGTQYF. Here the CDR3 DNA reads TGTGCCAGCAGCTTAACGCTGGGACTAGCGGGAGAGGGTACGCAGTATTTT.

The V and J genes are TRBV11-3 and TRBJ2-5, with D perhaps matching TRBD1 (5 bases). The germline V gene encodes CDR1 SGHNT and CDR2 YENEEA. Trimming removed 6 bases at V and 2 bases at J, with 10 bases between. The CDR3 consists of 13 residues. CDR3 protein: CASRPGQQETQYF. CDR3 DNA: TGTGCCAGCAGACCCGGACAACAAGAGACCCAGTACTTC.

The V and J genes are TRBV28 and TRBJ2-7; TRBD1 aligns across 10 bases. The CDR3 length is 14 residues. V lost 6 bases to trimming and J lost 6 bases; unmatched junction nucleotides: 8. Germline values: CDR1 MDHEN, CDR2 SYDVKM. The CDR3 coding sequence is TGTGCCAGCAGGAAAGGACAGGGGGTGTTCGAGCAGTACTTC. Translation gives CASRKGQGVFEQYF.

The DNA of the CDR3 is TGTGCCAGCAGGATACTAGCAGGGGAGCAGTTCTTC. It codes for CASRILAGEQFF. The chain combines TRBV7-2 with TRBJ2-1; possibly TRBD2 for D (6 bases). Trimming pared 6 bases from V and 10 bases from J, leaving 13 bases between. The CDR3 loop spans 12 amino acids. Per the germline V gene, CDR1 is SGHTA and CDR2 is FQGNSA. The full variable domain, with the rest looked up from reference TRBV7-2 and TRBJ2-1, is GAGVSQSPSNKVTEKGKDVELRCDPISGHTALYWYRQSLGQGLEFLIYFQGNSAPDKSGLPSDRFSAERTGGSVSTLTIQRTQQEDSAVYLCASRILAGEQFFGPGTRLTVL.

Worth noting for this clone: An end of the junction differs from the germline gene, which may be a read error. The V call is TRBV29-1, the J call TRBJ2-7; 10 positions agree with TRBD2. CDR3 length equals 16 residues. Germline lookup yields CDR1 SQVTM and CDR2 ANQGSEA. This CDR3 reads CSIDWTSAGGSYEQYF. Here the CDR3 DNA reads TGCAGCATTGATTGGACGTCAGCGGGAGGGTCCTACGAGCAGTACTTC.

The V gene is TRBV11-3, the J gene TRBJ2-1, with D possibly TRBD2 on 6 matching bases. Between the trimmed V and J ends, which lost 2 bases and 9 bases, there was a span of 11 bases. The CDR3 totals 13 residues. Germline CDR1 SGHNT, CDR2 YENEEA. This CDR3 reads CASSLRAGLEQFF. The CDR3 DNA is TGTGCCAGCAGCTTAAGGGCGGGGCTTGAGCAGTTCTTC.